The 13 T cell receptor beta chains reported below all come from one sample, sequenced in a study of STAT5B mutations in CD4+ large granular lymphocyte leukemia (dated by TCRdb to between 2020 and 2023). Library preparation used the immunoSEQ multiplex PCR assay. Here the immuneACCESS table is served through TCRdb, limited to in-frame sequences with V and J called. Missing clones are a known gap in these copies; in checked studies unresolved V genes cover under half, and the rest lacks a known reason. Within this sample are roughly 25,000 clones, with about 79% of them counted one time only. The ten biggest clones cover 8.5% to 10% of the sample. The sequencing sample was made of CD4+ T cells from blood buffy coats. These receptors were collected from a human donor in good health.

The chain has TRBV14 and TRBJ1-6; no firm D call. V was clipped by 2 bases and J by 9 bases, with 5 bases between them. CDR1 is SGHDN, CDR2 FVKESK, per germline. This CDR3 has 12 amino acids. The CDR3 spells CASSQPSSPLHF. CDR3 bases: TGTGCCAGCAGCCAACCCTCTTCACCCCTCCACTTT.

This clone was seen only once. The chain links TRBV7-2 to TRBJ1-1; unclear D gene. The V gene lost 5 bases and the J gene lost 7 bases, with 20 bases spanning the gap. Germline values: CDR1 SGHTA, CDR2 FQGNSA. The CDR3 runs 15 residues. CDR3: CASSPGVGRRNEAFF. CDR3 coding DNA: TGTGCCAGCAGCCCCGGGGTAGGGAGAAGAAATGAAGCTTTCTTT.

V gene TRBV11-3 combines with J gene TRBJ2-3, with D uncertain. V shed 5 bases and J shed 1 base, with 13 bases lying between them. Germline V gene sequence: CDR1 SGHNT, CDR2 YENEEA. The CDR3 is 15 amino acids. The CDR3 sequence is CASSLTGGGTDTQYF. Written as DNA, the CDR3 is TGTGCCAGCAGCCTGACGGGTGGCGGCACAGATACGCAGTATTTT.

The CDR3 sequence: CASSLSTSGSYNEQYF. As DNA, the CDR3 is TGTGCCAGCAGCCTCTCGACTAGCGGGAGTTACAACGAGCAGTACTTC. V and J are TRBV7-2 and TRBJ2-7; TRBD2 aligns across 12 bases. In germline, CDR1 is SGHTA, CDR2 FQGNSA. The CDR3 consists of 16 residues. The J segment lost 5 bases and the V segment lost 5 bases, leaving 10 bases of the junction unmatched.

The chain uses TRBV30 and TRBJ2-3; D remains ambiguous. The CDR3 spans 13 residues. Germline V CDR1 and CDR2: GTSNPN, SVGIG (reference sequence). The V end was cut by 3 bases, the J end by 2 bases, with 9 bases between. CDR3 sequence reads: CAWSRWNTDTQYF. In DNA form, the CDR3 reads TGTGCCTGGAGCCGATGGAACACAGATACGCAGTATTTT.

The chain joins TRBV6-1 to TRBJ1-5; 7 bases agree with TRBD1. The ends lost 6 bases at V and 5 bases at J; junction bases unmatched: 7. CDR3 size: 14 residues. Germline V gives CDR1 MNHNS, CDR2 SASEGT. The CDR3 loop reads CASRPDRVHQPQHF. As DNA, the CDR3 is TGTGCCAGCAGACCTGACAGGGTTCATCAGCCCCAGCATTTT.

Here the CDR3 DNA reads TGTGCCAGCAGCTTAGCGCGGTGGCAGGGTCACAATGAGCAGTTCTTC. Its translation is CASSLARWQGHNEQFF. This chain joins TRBV7-8 and TRBJ2-1; D might be TRBD1 (5 bases). The V end lost 0 bases, the J end lost 5 bases, and 14 bases lay between the germline ends. The length of the CDR3 is 16 residues. In germline, CDR1 is SGHVS, CDR2 FQNEAQ.

V is TRBV11-2 and J is TRBJ2-5; perhaps TRBD2 as D (7 bases). Germline V CDR1 and CDR2: SGHAT, FQNNGV. Trimming shortened V by 5 bases and J by 4 bases, and 11 bases separated the two germline ends. This CDR3 has 13 residues. In DNA form, the CDR3 reads TGTGCCAGCAGCGGGGGGGGGCGAGAGACCCAGTACTTC. Translation: CASSGGGRETQYF.

This clone was counted between two and nine times. This rearrangement joins TRBV18 to TRBJ1-2, with D possibly matching TRBD1 (5 bases). Trimming removed 6 bases at V and 7 bases at J, with 15 bases between. Germline V lookup: CDR1 KGHSH, CDR2 LQKENI. The CDR3 loop spans 13 amino acids. CDR3 DNA: TGTGCCAGCTCCCACGCGGGGGTGCCTGGCTACACCTTC. Its translation: CASSHAGVPGYTF.

This rearrangement joins TRBV30 to TRBJ2-7; tentative D call: TRBD1 (6 bases). Germline V CDR1 and CDR2: GTSNPN, SVGIG (reference sequence). Trimming pared 1 base from V and 1 base from J, leaving 11 bases between. The CDR3 has 14 amino acids. CDR3 DNA: TGTGCCTGGAGTGGATTGGACAGTTCCTACGAGCAGTACTTC. It codes for CAWSGLDSSYEQYF. Combining the CDR3 with reference TRBV30 and TRBJ2-7 gives the whole variable domain SQTIHQWPATLVQPVGSPLSLECTVEGTSNPNLYWYRQAAGRGLQLLFYSVGIGQISSEVPQNLSASRPQDRQFILSSKKLLLSDSGFYLCAWSGLDSSYEQYFGPGTRLTVT.

The CDR3 sequence is CASSTGDSRHEQYV. CDR3 coding DNA: TGTGCCAGTTCCACCGGGGACAGCCGGCACGAGCAGTACGTC. The rearrangement links TRBV5-8 to TRBJ2-7; 7 bases are a match to TRBD1. This CDR3 is built from 14 residues. V was pared by 8 bases and J by 5 bases, with 13 bases of the junction left unmatched. Germline CDR1 and CDR2: SGHTS and YDEGEE.

The CDR3 region has the DNA TGTGCCAGTAGTATCCAATGGGATGGAGATACGCAGTATTTT. Its translation: CASSIQWDGDTQYF. V usage is TRBV19 and J usage is TRBJ2-3; unclear D gene. Germline loops: CDR1 LNHDA, CDR2 SQIVND (reference sequence). Trimming shortened V by 3 bases and J by 5 bases, and 12 bases separated the two germline ends. The CDR3 sequence is 14 residues long.

This chain joins TRBV7-9 and TRBJ1-2; TRBD1 matches 7 bases. V lost 4 bases and J lost 8; bases outside the gene matches: 7. The CDR3 is made up of 13 amino acids. Germline V gene sequence: CDR1 SEHNR, CDR2 FQNEAQ (reference sequence). In DNA form, the CDR3 reads TGTGCCAGCAGCTCAACAGGGGTTGGGGGCTACACCTTC. It specifies CASSSTGVGGYTF.